This TCR beta chain was captured by sequencing in a study of blood T cell repertoires in COVID-19. Study-wide background: PBMCs, B-cell-depleted T cells, or T cells provided the cDNA or gDNA that made up the material.

Each recovered donor of Cohort 3 presented with two negative PCRs, clearance, or symptom resolution. Here immunoSEQ multiplex PCR was the method, and the copy in TCRdb shows in-frame clones only, minus some. This sample has some 100,000 clones, with approximately 83% found just once. In germline, CDR1 is MDHEN, CDR2 SYDVKM. The V gene end was trimmed by 7 bases and the J gene end by 5 bases; junction bases not matched to a gene: 3. This CDR3 contains 12 residues. About this clone itself: Other DNA sequences of this sample code for an identical CDR3.

Sequenced material: PBMCs or T cells enriched from blood (not recorded which). The sequence came from a woman aged 45-60 years who had recovered from COVID-19. The chain carries TRBV28 and TRBJ1-2; 8 bases map to TRBD1. This CDR3 is CASNDRGYGYTF. DNA for the CDR3: TGTGCCAGCAATGACAGGGGATATGGCTACACCTTC.